These T cell receptor beta chains were read from a single sample in a study of blood T cell repertoires in COVID-19. Produced via immunoSEQ multiplex PCR; TCRdb's table is partial and in-frame only. The sample includes hundreds of thousands of clones, around 87% seen only once; the top ten take 1.5% to 2%. Sequences were obtained from PBMCs or T cells enriched from blood (not recorded which). Receptors originate from a woman aged 50 to 60 who had recovered from COVID-19. The CDR3 runs from the conserved cysteine through the conserved F or W. D genes are given only for firm matches. Clone size, where shown, is once, few, many, or a class for clones that have expanded.

j_gene: TRBJ1-1
v_gene: TRBV28
abundance: few
d_gene: -
CDR3aa: CASSRWAGNTEAFF
CDR3nt: TGTGCCAGCAGTCGGTGGGCAGGGAACACTGAAGCTTTCTTT

j_gene: TRBJ2-7
v_gene: TRBV11-2
abundance: -
d_gene: -
CDR3aa: CASSLASGKGYEQYF
CDR3nt: TGTGCCAGCAGCTTGGCTTCGGGGAAGGGATACGAGCAGTACTTC

j_gene: TRBJ2-1
v_gene: TRBV6-5
abundance: -
d_gene: -
CDR3aa: CASLNNEQFF
CDR3nt: TGTGCCAGCTTAAACAATGAGCAGTTCTTC

j_gene: TRBJ2-1
v_gene: TRBV19
abundance: -
d_gene: TRBD2
CDR3aa: CASGTSGRHSTFF
CDR3nt: TGTGCCAGCGGGACTAGCGGGAGGCATAGCACGTTCTTC

j_gene: TRBJ1-2
v_gene: TRBV5-1
abundance: -
d_gene: TRBD1
CDR3aa: CASSPGDRLANYGYTF
CDR3nt: TGCGCCAGCAGCCCGGGGGACAGACTCGCTAACTATGGCTACACCTTC

j_gene: TRBJ2-7
v_gene: TRBV3-1/TRBV3-2
abundance: -
d_gene: TRBD1
CDR3aa: CASRKFRDRKHYEQYF
CDR3nt: TGTGCCAGCAGGAAATTTAGGGACAGGAAACATTACGAGCAGTACTTC

j_gene: TRBJ2-7
v_gene: TRBV7-2
abundance: -
d_gene: TRBD1
CDR3aa: CASSLYRDRGDEQYF
CDR3nt: TGTGCCAGCAGCTTGTACCGGGACAGGGGGGACGAGCAGTACTTC

j_gene: TRBJ1-1
v_gene: TRBV12-5
abundance: -
d_gene: TRBD1
CDR3aa: CASGTGTGAMNTEAFF
CDR3nt: TGTGCTAGTGGTACGGGGACAGGGGCGATGAACACTGAAGCTTTCTTT

j_gene: TRBJ1-2
v_gene: TRBV7-3
abundance: -
d_gene: TRBD1
CDR3aa: CASSLGRPGQNYGYTF
CDR3nt: TGTGCCAGCAGCTTAGGTCGGCCGGGACAGAACTATGGCTACACCTTC

j_gene: TRBJ2-3
v_gene: TRBV4-1
abundance: -
d_gene: TRBD2
CDR3aa: CASSQEGLAGDADTQYF
CDR3nt: TGCGCCAGCAGCCAGGAAGGACTAGCGGGAGACGCAGATACGCAGTATTTT

j_gene: TRBJ1-6
v_gene: TRBV29-1
abundance: once
d_gene: -
CDR3aa: CSVASSYNSPLHF
CDR3nt: TGCAGCGTTGCCAGCTCCTATAATTCACCCCTCCACTTT

j_gene: TRBJ2-1
v_gene: TRBV3-1/TRBV3-2
abundance: -
d_gene: TRBD2
CDR3aa: CASSPQAIAGVNEQFF
CDR3nt: TGTGCCAGCAGCCCCCAAGCGATAGCGGGAGTAAATGAGCAGTTCTTC

j_gene: TRBJ2-5
v_gene: TRBV28
abundance: -
d_gene: TRBD1
CDR3aa: CASSTGQGLQETQYF
CDR3nt: TGTGCCAGCAGTACGGGACAGGGGCTCCAAGAGACCCAGTACTTC

j_gene: TRBJ2-5
v_gene: TRBV5-6
abundance: once
d_gene: TRBD1
CDR3aa: CASSLVGGRKETQYF
CDR3nt: TGTGCCAGCAGCTTGGTAGGGGGCAGAAAAGAGACCCAGTACTTC

j_gene: TRBJ2-7
v_gene: TRBV4-2
abundance: -
d_gene: -
CDR3aa: CASSRAGKYF
CDR3nt: TGTGCCAGCAGCCGGGCAGGGAAGTACTTC

j_gene: TRBJ1-5
v_gene: TRBV19
abundance: -
d_gene: -
CDR3aa: CASGANQPQHF
CDR3nt: TGTGCCAGTGGGGCTAATCAGCCCCAGCATTTT

j_gene: TRBJ2-5
v_gene: TRBV6-2/TRBV6-3
abundance: -
d_gene: -
CDR3aa: CASSQGRQETQYF
CDR3nt: TGTGCCAGCAGTCAGGGGCGCCAAGAGACCCAGTACTTC

j_gene: TRBJ2-6
v_gene: TRBV7-9
abundance: -
d_gene: -
CDR3aa: CASRTTGYRSGANVLTF
CDR3nt: TGTGCCAGCAGGACCACAGGGTATAGATCTGGGGCCAACGTCCTGACTTTC

j_gene: TRBJ1-1
v_gene: TRBV27
abundance: -
d_gene: TRBD1
CDR3aa: CASTRGGTGPPEAEAFF
CDR3nt: TGTGCCAGCACTCGGGGCGGGACAGGACCCCCAGAGGCTGAAGCTTTCTTT

j_gene: TRBJ2-5
v_gene: TRBV7-7
abundance: -
d_gene: TRBD2
CDR3aa: CASSFGSSGVQETQYF
CDR3nt: TGTGCTAGCAGCTTTGGCTCTAGCGGGGTCCAAGAGACCCAGTACTTC

j_gene: TRBJ2-7
v_gene: TRBV27
abundance: -
d_gene: -
CDR3aa: CASSFRYLKVGREAEEQYF
CDR3nt: TGTGCCAGCAGTTTTCGATATCTTAAGGTCGGGCGGGAAGCGGAAGAGCAGTACTTC

j_gene: TRBJ2-3
v_gene: TRBV2
abundance: -
d_gene: TRBD2
CDR3aa: CASRGTTGGADTQYF
CDR3nt: TGTGCCAGCAGGGGGACGACGGGAGGGGCAGATACGCAGTATTTT

j_gene: TRBJ1-2
v_gene: TRBV27
abundance: -
d_gene: -
CDR3aa: CASSLTQATNYGYTF
CDR3nt: TGTGCCAGCAGTCTAACCCAGGCAACTAACTATGGCTACACCTTC

j_gene: TRBJ2-1
v_gene: TRBV27
abundance: -
d_gene: TRBD2
CDR3aa: CASSTSGIIEQFF
CDR3nt: TGTGCCAGCAGTACTAGCGGGATTATTGAGCAGTTCTTC

j_gene: TRBJ1-5
v_gene: TRBV5-1
abundance: -
d_gene: TRBD1
CDR3aa: CASSSGTGVSPQHF
CDR3nt: TGCGCCAGCAGCTCCGGGACAGGGGTATCGCCCCAGCATTTT

j_gene: TRBJ2-2
v_gene: TRBV18
abundance: -
d_gene: TRBD1
CDR3aa: CASSPPVGTGNPYGTGELFF
CDR3nt: TGTGCCAGCTCACCACCTGTCGGGACAGGGAATCCTTATGGGACCGGGGAGCTGTTTTTT

j_gene: TRBJ2-7
v_gene: TRBV6-5
abundance: few
d_gene: TRBD1
CDR3aa: CASSYDRGSYEQYF
CDR3nt: TGTGCCAGCAGTTACGACAGGGGCTCCTACGAGCAGTACTTC

j_gene: TRBJ2-7
v_gene: TRBV28
abundance: once
d_gene: -
CDR3aa: CASSYPVEAYEQYF
CDR3nt: TGTGCCAGCAGTTACCCAGTTGAGGCCTACGAGCAGTACTTC

j_gene: TRBJ1-2
v_gene: TRBV5-1
abundance: few
d_gene: -
CDR3aa: CASSIGQQYGYTF
CDR3nt: TGCGCCAGCAGCATCGGACAGCAGTATGGCTACACCTTC

j_gene: TRBJ2-5
v_gene: TRBV7-6
abundance: -
d_gene: TRBD1
CDR3aa: CASSQGTGGRETQYF
CDR3nt: TGTGCCAGCAGCCAAGGGACAGGGGGTCGGGAGACCCAGTACTTC

j_gene: TRBJ1-4
v_gene: TRBV5-8
abundance: -
d_gene: -
CDR3aa: CASSGGLPIYEKLFF
CDR3nt: TGTGCCAGCAGCGGGGGCCTTCCTATCTATGAAAAACTGTTTTTT

j_gene: TRBJ1-1
v_gene: TRBV6-2/TRBV6-3
abundance: few
d_gene: TRBD1
CDR3aa: CASSSGGGNTEAFF
CDR3nt: TGTGCCAGCAGTTCAGGGGGAGGGAACACTGAAGCTTTCTTT

j_gene: TRBJ1-6
v_gene: TRBV27
abundance: -
d_gene: -
CDR3aa: CASSRQGIDSPLHF
CDR3nt: TGTGCCAGCAGTCGTCAGGGCATCGATTCACCCCTCCACTTT

j_gene: TRBJ2-7
v_gene: TRBV4-1
abundance: once
d_gene: TRBD2
CDR3aa: CASSLRTTGTSGSRVSEQYF
CDR3nt: TGCGCCAGCAGCTTAAGAACGACCGGGACTAGCGGGAGTCGGGTTTCCGAGCAGTACTTC

j_gene: TRBJ1-6
v_gene: TRBV7-2
abundance: -
d_gene: -
CDR3aa: CASKSGAGATSPLHF
CDR3nt: TGTGCCAGCAAGTCCGGGGCAGGGGCGACATCACCCCTCCACTTT

j_gene: TRBJ2-7
v_gene: TRBV5-1
abundance: -
d_gene: TRBD1
CDR3aa: CASSLFGTGGSYEQYF
CDR3nt: TGCGCCAGCAGCTTATTTGGGACAGGGGGCTCCTACGAGCAGTACTTC

j_gene: TRBJ2-7
v_gene: TRBV9
abundance: -
d_gene: -
CDR3aa: CASSGTLREQYF
CDR3nt: TGTGCCAGCAGCGGGACTTTGAGGGAGCAGTACTTC

j_gene: TRBJ1-2
v_gene: TRBV19
abundance: -
d_gene: -
CDR3aa: CASSEGGAPYGYTF
CDR3nt: TGTGCCAGTAGTGAGGGAGGGGCCCCCTATGGCTACACCTTC

j_gene: TRBJ2-7
v_gene: TRBV2
abundance: -
d_gene: TRBD2
CDR3aa: CASSGPSGATYEQYF
CDR3nt: TGTGCCAGCAGTGGCCCTAGCGGGGCCACCTACGAGCAGTACTTC

j_gene: TRBJ1-1
v_gene: TRBV7-2
abundance: few
d_gene: -
CDR3aa: CASNPHRGLNTEAFF
CDR3nt: TGTGCCAGCAACCCCCACCGGGGATTGAACACTGAAGCTTTCTTT

j_gene: TRBJ2-2
v_gene: TRBV7-3
abundance: few
d_gene: -
CDR3aa: CASSLETGNTGELFF
CDR3nt: TGTGCCAGCAGCTTAGAGACAGGGAACACCGGGGAGCTGTTTTTT

j_gene: TRBJ1-4
v_gene: TRBV19
abundance: -
d_gene: -
CDR3aa: CASRPLDRGGNEKLFF
CDR3nt: TGTGCCAGTAGACCCTTGGATAGGGGGGGGAATGAAAAACTGTTTTTT

j_gene: TRBJ1-4
v_gene: TRBV6-5
abundance: -
d_gene: -
CDR3aa: CASRRGQINEKLFF
CDR3nt: TGTGCCAGCAGAAGGGGACAAATTAATGAAAAACTGTTTTTT

j_gene: TRBJ2-7
v_gene: TRBV30
abundance: -
d_gene: -
CDR3aa: CAWSVPLNRRGCEQYF
CDR3nt: TGTGCCTGGAGTGTACCGCTTAACAGGCGGGGATGCGAGCAGTACTTC